The sequence of this T cell receptor beta chain was determined in a study of T cell responses to AZD1222 COVID-19 vaccine. Looked up from germline, CDR1 is MGHRA and CDR2 is YSYEKL. The J segment lost 4 bases and the V segment lost 4 bases, leaving 12 bases of the junction unmatched. The CDR3 runs 17 residues. It was second doses at about 4 or about 12 weeks that were pooled. Worth noting for this clone: Its specificity is not known.

Only in-frame clones appear in the TCRdb table, and some are missing; sequencing was by immunoSEQ multiplex PCR. The data contain 120,000 to 150,000 clones, 92% of them singletons. Overall study findings and caveats: Vaccination with two AZD1222 doses was followed by a rise in Spike-specific TCR breadth and depth.

Material: peripheral blood, obtained 28 days after the second AZD1222 dose. The chain joins TRBV4-1 to TRBJ2-2, with 7 positions matching TRBD1. This clonotype originated in an adult who received the AZD1222 COVID-19 vaccine. The CDR3 bases are TGCGCCAGCAGCCCTCGGGTAACAGGGGATGCCACCGGGGAGCTGTTTTTT. Residues: CASSPRVTGDATGELFF.